Below, one T cell receptor (beta chain) is given with its context. Looked up from germline, CDR1 is LNHDA and CDR2 is SQIVND (reference sequence). The CDR3 covers 15 residues. The J segment lost 0 bases and the V segment lost 9 bases, leaving 4 bases of the junction unmatched. Assay: immunoSEQ multiplex PCR; the TCRdb copy retains only in-frame clones and omits some. The sample consists of 70,000 to 90,000 clones, just over 85% of them appearing once. The time point: blood 2 weeks post-SBRT. Treatment in this sample: 15 Gy SBRT to primary tumor, nephrectomy 4 weeks later. This sample stems from a study of radiation and T cells in renal cell carcinoma.

The J gene is TRBJ2-2, the V gene TRBV19; 10 positions agree with TRBD2. The clonotype was recovered from a woman between 45 and 65 years old with renal cell carcinoma. The sequencing here drew on blood, taken from a patient whose treatment included radiotherapy and nephrectomy. CDR3 residues: CASATSGTNTGELFF. The CDR3 nucleotides are TGTGCCAGCGCTACTAGCGGGACGAACACCGGGGAGCTGTTTTTT.